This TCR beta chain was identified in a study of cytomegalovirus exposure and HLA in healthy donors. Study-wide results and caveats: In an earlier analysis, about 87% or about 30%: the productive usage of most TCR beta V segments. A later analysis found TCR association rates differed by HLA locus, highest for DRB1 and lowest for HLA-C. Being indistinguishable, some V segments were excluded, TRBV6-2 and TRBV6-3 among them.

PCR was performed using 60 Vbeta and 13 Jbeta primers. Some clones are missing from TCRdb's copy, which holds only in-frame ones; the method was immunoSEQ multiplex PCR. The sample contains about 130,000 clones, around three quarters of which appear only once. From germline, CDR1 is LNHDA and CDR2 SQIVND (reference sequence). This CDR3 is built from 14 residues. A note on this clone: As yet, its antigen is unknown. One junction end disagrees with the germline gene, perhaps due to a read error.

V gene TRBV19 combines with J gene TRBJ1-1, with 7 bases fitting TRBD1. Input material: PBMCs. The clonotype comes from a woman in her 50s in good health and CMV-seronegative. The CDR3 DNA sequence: TGTGCCAGTACAAAGACAGGGACGAACACTGAACCTTTCTTT. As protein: CASTKTGTNTEPFF.